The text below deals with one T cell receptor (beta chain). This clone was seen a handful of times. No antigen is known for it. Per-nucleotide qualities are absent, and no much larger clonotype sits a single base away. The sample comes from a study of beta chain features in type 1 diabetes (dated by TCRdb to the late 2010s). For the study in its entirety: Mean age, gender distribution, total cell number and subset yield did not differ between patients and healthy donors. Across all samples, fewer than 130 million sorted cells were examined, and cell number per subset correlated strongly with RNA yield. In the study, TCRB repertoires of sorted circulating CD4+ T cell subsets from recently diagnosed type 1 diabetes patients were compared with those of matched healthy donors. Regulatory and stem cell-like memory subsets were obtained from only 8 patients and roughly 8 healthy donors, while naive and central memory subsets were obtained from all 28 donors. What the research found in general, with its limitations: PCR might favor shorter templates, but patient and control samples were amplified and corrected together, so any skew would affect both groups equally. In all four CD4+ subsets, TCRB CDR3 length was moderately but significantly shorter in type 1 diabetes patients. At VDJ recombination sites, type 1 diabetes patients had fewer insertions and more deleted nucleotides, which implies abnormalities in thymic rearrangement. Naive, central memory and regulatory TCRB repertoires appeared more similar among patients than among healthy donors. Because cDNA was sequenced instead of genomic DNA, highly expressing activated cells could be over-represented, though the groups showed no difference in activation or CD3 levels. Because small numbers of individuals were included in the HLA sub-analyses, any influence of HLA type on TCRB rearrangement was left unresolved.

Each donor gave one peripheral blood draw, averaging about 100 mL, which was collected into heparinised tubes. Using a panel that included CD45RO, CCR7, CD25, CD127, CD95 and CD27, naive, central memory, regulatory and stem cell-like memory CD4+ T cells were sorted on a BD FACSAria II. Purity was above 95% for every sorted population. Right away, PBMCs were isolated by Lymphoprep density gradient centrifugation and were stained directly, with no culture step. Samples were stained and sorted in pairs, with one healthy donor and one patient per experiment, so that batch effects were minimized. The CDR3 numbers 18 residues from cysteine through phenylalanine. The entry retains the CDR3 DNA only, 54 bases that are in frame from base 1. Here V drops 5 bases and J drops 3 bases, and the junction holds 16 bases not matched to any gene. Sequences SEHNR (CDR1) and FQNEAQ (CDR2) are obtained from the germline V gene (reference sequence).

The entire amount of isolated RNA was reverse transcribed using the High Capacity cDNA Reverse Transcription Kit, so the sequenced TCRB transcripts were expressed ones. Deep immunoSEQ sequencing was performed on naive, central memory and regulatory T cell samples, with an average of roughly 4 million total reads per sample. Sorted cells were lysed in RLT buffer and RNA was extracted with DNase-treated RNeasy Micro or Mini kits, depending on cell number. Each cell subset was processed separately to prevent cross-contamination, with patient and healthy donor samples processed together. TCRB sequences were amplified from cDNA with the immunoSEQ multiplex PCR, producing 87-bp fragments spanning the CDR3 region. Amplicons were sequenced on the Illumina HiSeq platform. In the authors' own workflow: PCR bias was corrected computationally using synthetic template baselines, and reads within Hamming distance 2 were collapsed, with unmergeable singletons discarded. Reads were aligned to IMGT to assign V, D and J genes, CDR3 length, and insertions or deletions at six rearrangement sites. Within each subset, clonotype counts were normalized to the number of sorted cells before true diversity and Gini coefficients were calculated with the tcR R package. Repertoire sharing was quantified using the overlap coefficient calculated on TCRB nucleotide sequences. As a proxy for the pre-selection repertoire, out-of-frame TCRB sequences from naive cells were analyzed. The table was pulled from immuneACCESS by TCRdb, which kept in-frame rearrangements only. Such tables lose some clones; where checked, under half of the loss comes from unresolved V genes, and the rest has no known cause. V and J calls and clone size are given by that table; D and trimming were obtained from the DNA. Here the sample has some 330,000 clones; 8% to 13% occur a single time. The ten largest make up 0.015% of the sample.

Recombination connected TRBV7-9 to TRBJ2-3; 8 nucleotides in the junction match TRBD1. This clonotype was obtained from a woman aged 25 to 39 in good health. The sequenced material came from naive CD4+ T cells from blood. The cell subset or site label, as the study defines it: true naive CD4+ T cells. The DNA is TGTGCCAGCAGCGCCCCCCTGGGACAGGCTGGCGTAACAGATACGCAGTATTTT. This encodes CASSAPLGQAGVTDTQYF.